This T cell receptor beta chain was sequenced in a study of cytomegalovirus exposure and HLA in healthy donors (dated by TCRdb to the late 2010s). Looking at the study overall: According to an earlier analysis of a few hundred of the donors, 150 million to 200 million T cells yielded 117 million unique TCR beta sequences and approximately 300 Gb of sequence data. About 280 gigabases of sequencing data and tens of millions of unique TCR sequences made up an early release that covered approximately 700 HLA-typed donors. Among the 398 genotyped donors, around 81% belonged to the genetic ancestry cluster associated with self-reported Caucasian donors. The aim of the study was to test whether cataloging public T cell receptors could identify signatures of past pathogen exposure. The T cell repertoires of about 700 subjects were profiled by immunosequencing and related to cytomegalovirus serostatus. Besides the first cohort of hundreds of subjects, a separate validation cohort made up of 95 to 150 different subjects was used. High-throughput TCR immunosequencing, statistical association of individual TCRs with disease status, and machine learning were combined to predict cytomegalovirus infection status. A later analysis re-analyzed previously published TCR beta repertoires from 500 to 700 donors and added high-resolution HLA genotyping to study TCR occurrence patterns. Rather than drawing on any new phenotypic data, the later analysis identified candidate immune exposures from TCR beta sequences and the way those sequences occurred across donors. An earlier analysis of fewer than 750 of the donors used high-throughput TCR beta sequencing to judge whether each TCR beta V gene segment behaved as functional or pseudogenic. Alongside the repertoire data, information on donor age, sex, ethnicity and CMV serostatus was compiled. In a later genetic analysis, genome-wide SNP genotypes for about 55% of the roughly 670 donors were used, and that subset was treated as a discovery cohort. Every repertoire in the discovery cohort had been generated on one and the same sequencing platform. Class I and class II HLA loci were covered by the typing at four-digit resolution. The number of typed donors differed by locus: roughly 620-630 for A, B, C, DRB1 and DQB1; 500 to 550 for DQA1; roughly 600 for DPA1; and roughly 490 for DPB1. Because of strong linkage in the cohort, 4 to 6 DR-DQ haplotypes were treated as single units for association and clustering. Among some 400 genotyped donors of the cohort, an average of around 240,000 unique TCR beta nucleotide sequences was sequenced per donor, of which approximately 18% were non-productive. Broad study findings and their caveats: In a later genetic analysis, a missense DCLRE1C variant was associated with V-gene and J-gene trimming of TCR beta chains, and the association was replicated in an independent cohort. A cluster of highly shared sequence variants was judged likely to be a technical artifact of the sequencing pipeline. In a later analysis, TCR association rates were found to vary across HLA loci, with the most associated TCRs seen for DRB1 alleles and the fewest for HLA-C alleles. The authors suggested that the approach could potentially be generalized to other disease states and immunological phenotypes. The classifier was reported to diagnose cytomegalovirus status with high specificity and sensitivity in both the original and validation cohorts. A further reported finding was that TCR beta sequences accurately predicted the HLA-A and HLA-B alleles for most subjects in the first cohort. In an earlier analysis of 587 of the donors, most TCR beta V segments appeared in productive rearrangements about 87% or about 30% of the time, broadly matching IMGT annotations. When HLA alleles, especially DR and DQ, strongly co-occurred, attributing TCR associations to individual alleles was difficult. Because HLA typing was missing for some donors at each locus, association tests included only the typed subset. The study gave a list of 150 to 200 TCR beta chains associated with cytomegalovirus. According to a later genetic analysis, donors in an Asian-associated ancestry cluster had fewer N-insertions in productive TCRs than the approximately 710-donor mean. Immune exposure information for the cohort was limited to CMV serostatus. A later analysis reported that several top co-occurrence clusters appeared linked to parvovirus B19, influenza, CMV and Epstein-Barr virus. The cohort was sequenced for TCR beta chains only, and without alpha or paired-chain data the features that could be detected were limited. In a later analysis, most CMV-associated TCR beta chains were found to appear HLA-restricted, with HLA associations seemingly driven largely by CMV exposure. Correlated functional status among segregating V segments might be attributable to linkage disequilibrium, but an unknown experimental factor could not be ruled out. In vitro tests confirmed that three of the cytomegalovirus-associated TCR beta chains recognize cytomegalovirus antigens. In a later analysis, HLA-associated TCR beta chains were found to be more clonally expanded and to have lower generation probabilities than equally common non-associated chains. Some IMGT-functional V segments, including TRBV6-2 and TRBV6-3, could not be distinguished by the 87-base-pair reads and were therefore excluded. While some public TCRs were present in many individuals, most TCR sequences turned up only very rarely across donors. The earlier analysis of around 600 of the donors excluded 15 to 20 rarely observed V segments, including chromosome 9 orphons, because counts were too low. Roughly uniform sequencing depth across donors was assumed in presence/absence analyses, although this assumption may not hold. In a later analysis, about 17,000 TCR beta sequences were associated with specific HLA alleles at a false discovery rate of 0.05.

The method was the immunoSEQ multiplex PCR assay. The multiplex PCR relied on a mix of 60 forward primers for TCR Vbeta segments and 13 reverse primers for TCR Jbeta segments. A multiplex PCR assay on genomic DNA amplified the CDR3 region of rearranged TCR beta genes. The amplified TCR beta libraries were sequenced on the Illumina HiSeq System as 87-base-pair reads. Regarding the original processing steps: A later analysis tallied roughly 80 million unique TCR beta chains across the 600 to 700 repertoires, and some 10 million of those chains were shared by two or more donors. Raw reads were error-corrected and collapsed into unique sequences with a nearest-neighbor algorithm that merged closely related sequences to remove PCR and sequencing errors. Alignment of CDR3 sequences to IMGT reference sequences was used to assign V, D and J gene segments. For a sequence to be retained, at least a six-nucleotide match to both a V gene segment and a J gene segment was required. Rearrangements were classified as productive when the CDR3 lacked stop codons and remained in frame with V and J, and all other rearrangements were classified as non-productive. Following IMGT convention, CDR3 was defined as the stretch from the second conserved V-encoded cysteine up to the conserved J-encoded phenylalanine. Sequences without an unambiguous match to a single V gene segment were excluded from the earlier analysis of a few hundred of the donors. In an earlier analysis of 587 of the donors, V segments were called functional above 56.7% productive rearrangements and were called segregating when the between-donor standard deviation exceeded 5%. To diagnose cytomegalovirus status from the catalog of TCR beta chain sequences, a statistical classification framework was built. In a later analysis, V and J genes were assigned by comparing TCR nucleotide sequences against IMGT/GENE-DB human TR gene sequences. Using the TCRdist pipeline, a later analysis assigned CDR3 sequences along with most-parsimonious VDJ recombination scenarios. A later analysis defined each TCR beta chain by its CDR3 amino acid sequence plus V-gene family, and excluded reads lacking a unique V-gene family. To address suspected cross-contamination and a sequencing artifact, a later analysis removed around 600 highly shared, low-generation-probability nucleotide sequences. A later analysis calculated a clonal expansion index for each public chain from normalized within-repertoire ranks of inferred template counts. Generation probabilities in a later analysis came from a VDJ recombination model fitted to out-of-frame rearrangements, and those results were checked against IGoR. In a later analysis, hypergeometric tests were used to score TCR-TCR, TCR-HLA and TCR-CMV co-occurrence, with a repertoire-size bias correction applied to TCR pairs. False discovery rates were estimated in a later analysis by permuting HLA or CMV assignments 20 times. In a later analysis, co-occurring TCRs were grouped with DBSCAN, and TCRdist sequence similarity was added when clustering was performed within HLA-allele-positive subsets. For co-occurrence clustering, repertoires with fewer than 30,000 or more than 120,000 public chains were excluded, along with five repertoires with anomalous nucleotide sharing. Held by TCRdb, this immuneACCESS table contains in-frame sequences only and omits some clones. Under half of the omission traces to an unresolved V gene where checked; the cause of the rest is unknown. The V and J calls and clone size are taken from that table; D and trimming were inferred from the DNA. A total of roughly 130,000 clones appear in this sample, about 8.5% of them only once. The ten top clones hold under 5.5% of the sample.

This clone was seen only a few times. There is no known antigen for this receptor. Nothing much larger sits one base from this clone, and base qualities are not available. Compared with germline, V lacks 0 bases and J lacks 6 bases; bases without a gene match: 10. Via the germline V gene, CDR1 is SGHAT and CDR2 FQNNGV. Including cysteine and phenylalanine, the CDR3 has 17 amino acids. Left in the record is the CDR3 DNA by itself, 51 bases read in frame from the first base. In total, roughly 710 healthy bone marrow donors made up the cohort. All cohort members were sampled while nominally healthy, although unrecorded immune exposures were likely present. The donor tested CMV seronegative, placing the donor among the 300 to 450 seronegative members of the cohort. A peripheral blood sample was collected from each donor, and TCR beta sequencing was performed on peripheral blood mononuclear cells. Genomic DNA was extracted from the blood cell samples with the Qiagen DNeasy Blood Extraction Kit.

The sequence joins TRBV11-2 to TRBJ2-4; TRBD2 matches 8 bases in the middle. The sample consisted of PBMCs. This clonotype was sampled from a middle-aged man in good health and CMV-seronegative. The sequence in DNA is TGTGCCAGCAGCTTAGATAGAGGACTAGCAATCGGAAACATTCAGTACTTC. Its translation is CASSLDRGLAIGNIQYF.